This passage covers 32 T cell receptor beta chains from one sample sequenced in a study of Ad26.COV2.S vaccination and SARS-CoV-2 variants. Produced via immunoSEQ multiplex PCR; TCRdb's table is partial and in-frame only. The sample gives more than 150,000 clones, around nine tenths of which show up once; about 5.9% is in the top ten. Sequenced here: peripheral blood, sampled after recovery from COVID-19. The receptors were gathered from a human donor who had recovered from COVID-19.

The CDR3 DNA follows: TGCGCCAGCAGTGAATCCCTCCGCTACGAGCAGTACTTC. As protein: CASSESLRYEQYF. This sequence joins TRBV10-1 and TRBJ2-7; D gene uncertain. Germline CDR1 and CDR2: WNHNN and SYGVQD (reference sequence). The CDR3 has 13 amino acids. V lost 3 bases and J lost 3, with 9 bases in between.

The chain has TRBV2 and TRBJ2-3; the D gene is possibly TRBD2 (5 bases). V lost 6 bases and J 5 bases, leaving 18 bases between the germline ends. Germline V gene lookup returns CDR1 SNHLY and CDR2 FYNNEI. This CDR3 has 15 residues. For the CDR3, the DNA is TGTGCCAGCAGGGCGGGCCTTATAAAGGAAGATACGCAGTATTTT. It yields the protein CASRAGLIKEDTQYF.

This clone was picked up one time. This chain links TRBV3-1 (or the pseudogene TRBV3-2) with TRBJ1-1, with a tentative D call TRBD1 (5 bases). The CDR3 covers 16 residues. V was clipped by 4 bases and J by 0 bases, with 15 bases between them. Germline V gives CDR1 LGHDT, CDR2 YNNKEL (reference sequence). CDR3 in amino acids: CASSPRQLLMNTEAFF. Written as DNA, the CDR3 is TGTGCCAGCAGCCCCCGACAGCTATTAATGAACACTGAAGCTTTCTTT.

The chain joins TRBV7-3 to TRBJ2-3; TRBD1 is a possible D gene (5 bases). The CDR3 is 14 amino acids. The V gene lost 3 bases and the J gene lost 6 bases, with 13 bases spanning the gap. Germline loops: CDR1 SGHTA, CDR2 FQGTGA. CDR3 nucleotide sequence: TGTGCCAGCAGCTTTGTGGGCTCAGGGGATACGCAGTATTTT. This sequence encodes CASSFVGSGDTQYF.

The rearrangement uses TRBV5-1 and TRBJ2-7; D not resolved. Trimming pared 4 bases from V and 0 bases from J, leaving 5 bases between. Germline CDR1 reads SGHRS; CDR2 reads YFSETQ. The CDR3 sequence is 12 residues long. CDR3 DNA sequence: TGCGCCAGCAGCACCGGCTCCTACGAGCAGTACTTC. Protein sequence: CASSTGSYEQYF.

The chain links TRBV6-6 to TRBJ2-7; TRBD2 matches 7 bases. The CDR3 is made up of 14 amino acids. Germline-derived CDR1 and CDR2 are MNHNY and SVGAGI (reference sequence). V lost 7 bases to trimming and J lost 5 bases; unmatched junction nucleotides: 11. CDR3 nucleotide sequence: TGTGCCAGCATCCGGTCACGGGGGGTGAACGAGCAGTACTTC. Translating gives CASIRSRGVNEQYF.

This chain joins TRBV19 and TRBJ2-7; no firm D call. The CDR3 totals 14 residues. CDR1 and CDR2 from the germline V gene are LNHDA and SQIVND (reference sequence). V was trimmed by 4 bases and J by 7 bases, leaving 17 bases between them. CDR3 sequence (DNA): TGTGCCAGTAGTACTAACGGCGTACTTGGGGAGCAGTACTTC. Amino acids: CASSTNGVLGEQYF. Drawing the rest from reference TRBV19 and TRBJ2-7, the complete variable domain is DGGITQSPKYLFRKEGQNVTLSCEQNLNHDAMYWYRQDPGQGLRLIYYSQIVNDFQKGDIAEGYSVSREKKESFPLTVTSAQKNPTAFYLCASSTNGVLGEQYFGPGTRLTVT.

V usage is TRBV2 and J usage is TRBJ2-3, with 14 nucleotides matching TRBD2. This CDR3 region has 18 residues. Germline assignment: CDR1 SNHLY and CDR2 FYNNEI. V was pared by 7 bases and J by 4 bases, with 13 bases of the junction left unmatched. The CDR3 loop reads CASNRLAGGPGIADTQYF. The CDR3 DNA is TGTGCCAGCAACCGACTAGCGGGAGGGCCTGGAATCGCAGATACGCAGTATTTT.

V is TRBV7-2 and J is TRBJ1-6; no clear D. Trimming shortened V by 0 bases and J by 6 bases, and 12 bases separated the two germline ends. The CDR3 contains 16 residues. CDR1 and CDR2 from the germline V gene are SGHTA and FQGNSA. CDR3 bases: TGTGCCAGCAGCTTAGCGACGGCAGGCCTTAATTCACCCCTCCACTTT. Its translation is CASSLATAGLNSPLHF.

This CDR3 is CASSLWLAGVPGELFF. Written as DNA, the CDR3 is TGTGCCAGCAGCTTGTGGCTAGCGGGAGTTCCCGGGGAGCTGTTTTTT. V usage is TRBV5-6 and J usage is TRBJ2-2; the match to TRBD2 covers 10 bases. After removal of 1 base from V and 6 bases from J, the junction contained 6 bases not matched to a gene. The CDR3 spans 16 residues. Looked up from germline, CDR1 is SGHDT and CDR2 is YYEEEE.

This clone was recorded a few times. The gene calls are TRBV5-1 and TRBJ2-5, with D unresolved. Trimming pared 0 bases from V and 5 bases from J, leaving 8 bases between. CDR1 and CDR2 (germline): SGHRS, YFSETQ. The CDR3 is 13 residues long. CDR3: CASSLEGAETQYF. The CDR3 nucleotides read TGCGCCAGCAGCTTGGAGGGTGCGGAGACCCAGTACTTC.

The rearrangement links TRBV7-2 to TRBJ2-1, with 7 bases that match TRBD2. The CDR3 has 17 residues. Germline V lookup: CDR1 SGHTA, CDR2 FQGNSA. J gave up 9 bases and V 4 bases, and 18 bases lay outside the gene matches. CDR3 bases: TGTGCCAGCAGCTCTTCTCTCCTAGCGGCCTATCCCTTTGAGCAGTTCTTC. It is translated as CASSSSLLAAYPFEQFF.

This clone occurred once. The J gene is TRBJ2-1, the V gene TRBV7-3; the D is unclear. The germline V and J ends were trimmed by 0 bases and 3 bases, with 9 bases remaining between them. This CDR3 comprises 15 residues. CDR1 and CDR2 (germline): SGHTA, FQGTGA. CDR3 coding DNA: TGTGCCAGCAGCTTAACTAGCCTTAACTACAATGAGCAGTTCTTC. Translated, it gives CASSLTSLNYNEQFF.

This chain connects TRBV5-4 to TRBJ2-3, with D hard to call. With 4 bases removed from V and 2 bases from J, the gap between germline ends came to 8 bases. Per germline, CDR1 SGHNT and CDR2 YYREEE (reference sequence). The CDR3 has 13 residues. The CDR3 loop reads CASSHRTTDTQYF. In DNA, the CDR3 is TGTGCCAGCAGCCATCGTACCACAGATACGCAGTATTTT.

The gene calls are TRBV28 and TRBJ2-7; 8 bases match TRBD1. The CDR3 has 13 amino acids. Trimming at V came to 8 bases and at J to 3 bases, leaving 6 bases not matched to a gene. Germline values: CDR1 MDHEN, CDR2 SYDVKM. In DNA form, the CDR3 reads TGTGCCAGCTGTGAACAGGGGGACTACGAGCAGTACTTC. The encoded protein is CASCEQGDYEQYF.

As regards this clone: At the DNA level, this CDR3 is encoded by other sequences in the same sample as well. The V gene is TRBV10-3, the J gene TRBJ1-1; maybe TRBD1 (6 bases). The CDR3 is 13 amino acids. Trimming took 4 bases from V and 4 from J, leaving 10 bases between them. Germline CDR1 reads ENHRY; CDR2 reads SYGVKD. CDR3 nucleotides: TGTGCCATCAGTGGAACAGGGACCACTGAAGCTTTCTTT. Encoded protein: CAISGTGTTEAFF.

The V gene is TRBV10-3, the J gene TRBJ1-5; TRBD1 matches 8 bases. The CDR3 extends over 14 amino acids. The V and J ends lost 2 bases and 6 bases, in that order; junction bases with no gene match: 3. In germline, CDR1 is ENHRY, CDR2 SYGVKD. The CDR3 DNA is TGTGCCATCAGTGAGGGACAGGGCGGTCAGCCCCAGCATTTT. As protein: CAISEGQGGQPQHF.

The rearrangement joins TRBV14 to TRBJ2-1; 8 bases align to TRBD2. V shed 3 bases, J shed 5 bases, and the junction held 18 bases outside the gene matches. The CDR3 spans 19 residues. Looked up from germline, CDR1 is SGHDN and CDR2 is FVKESK. The CDR3 nucleotides read TGTGCCAGCAGCCACCCGGGGGGGGCGGGGGGCCCCATCAACAATGAGCAGTTCTTC. It is translated as CASSHPGGAGGPINNEQFF.

The chain links TRBV10-3 to TRBJ2-3, with 9 positions matching TRBD2. Germline V gives CDR1 ENHRY, CDR2 SYGVKD. The CDR3 runs to 16 residues. With 4 bases clipped from V and 5 bases from J, the junction kept 10 bases outside the gene matches. CDR3 in DNA: TGTGCCATCAGTGGGTTATTAGCGGGGGAGATAGATACGCAGTATTTT. Protein product: CAISGLLAGEIDTQYF.

The chain is built from TRBV21-1 and TRBJ2-5; TRBD2 is taken as the D call from the table, unchecked against the DNA. TRBV21-1 is an annotated pseudogene. The length of the CDR3 is 15 residues. This CDR3 reads CASSAPVDCQETQYF. The CDR3 DNA reads as TGTGCCAGCAGCGCTCCGGTGGACTGCCAAGAGACCCAGTACTTC.

The chain is built from TRBV5-1 and TRBJ2-7; D is possibly TRBD2 (6 bases). Trimming cost V 7 bases and J 3 bases, with 11 bases left between them. This CDR3 contains 12 residues. CDR1 and CDR2 from the germline V gene are SGHRS and YFSETQ. CDR3 in amino acids: CASSRRGYEQYF. The CDR3, as DNA: TGCGCCAGCTCCCGGCGGGGCTACGAGCAGTACTTC. Together with reference TRBV5-1 and TRBJ2-7, the CDR3 gives the full variable domain: KAGVTQTPRYLIKTRGQQVTLSCSPISGHRSVSWYQQTPGQGLQFLFEYFSETQRNKGNFPGRFSGRQFSNSRSEMNVSTLELGDSALYLCASSRRGYEQYFGPGTRLTVT.

This rearrangement joins TRBV5-1 to TRBJ2-2, with D tentatively TRBD1 (6 bases). The germline gives CDR1 SGHRS, CDR2 YFSETQ. The CDR3 totals 16 residues. The V end lost 3 bases, the J end lost 1 base, and 13 bases lay between the germline ends. This CDR3 is CASSSQVTGNTGELFF. The CDR3 DNA follows: TGCGCCAGCAGCTCCCAAGTGACAGGGAACACCGGGGAGCTGTTTTTT.

The genes are TRBV6-6 and TRBJ2-7, with D possibly being TRBD2 (6 bases). This CDR3 has 16 residues. Germline loops: CDR1 MNHNY, CDR2 SVGAGI (reference sequence). Trimming took off 2 bases at V and 1 base at J, with 15 bases between the two ends. CDR3 DNA: TGTGCCAGCAGTTACGGGGTTGGCGCGGGATCCTACGAGCAGTACTTC. Translating gives CASSYGVGAGSYEQYF.

This chain connects TRBV7-9 to TRBJ1-2; D is perhaps TRBD1 (6 bases). CDR3 length: 12 amino acids. Germline V gene sequence: CDR1 SEHNR, CDR2 FQNEAQ (reference sequence). V shed 8 bases and J shed 8 bases, with 15 bases lying between them. This CDR3 reads CASGLTGIGYTF. The CDR3 DNA reads TGTGCCAGCGGTTTGACAGGAATCGGCTACACCTTC.

A single count supports this clone. The V call is TRBV6-5, the J call TRBJ2-3; 15 bases match TRBD2. Germline CDR1 and CDR2: MNHEY and SVGAGI. With V trimmed by 8 bases and J by 5 bases, 5 bases remained unmatched. The CDR3 spans 15 residues. CDR3 protein: CASEGLAGGGDTQYF. In DNA form, the CDR3 reads TGTGCCAGCGAAGGACTAGCGGGGGGGGGAGATACGCAGTATTTT.

This rearrangement joins TRBV12-3 or TRBV12-4 to TRBJ1-2; D perhaps matches TRBD1 (5 bases). The germline V and J ends were trimmed by 8 bases and 8 bases, with 12 bases remaining between them. The CDR3 spans 11 residues. The DNA of the CDR3 is TGTGCCAGCGGCCAGGGTCGGGGCTACACCTTC. This sequence encodes CASGQGRGYTF.

The chain links TRBV7-2 to TRBJ2-5; 7 nucleotides match TRBD2. The CDR3 totals 16 residues. V lost 4 bases to trimming and J lost 4 bases; unmatched junction nucleotides: 12. Germline values: CDR1 SGHTA, CDR2 FQGNSA. The DNA of the CDR3 is TGTGCCAGCAGCTCCCCTTTCGTGACTAGCTTAGAGACCCAGTACTTC. Residues: CASSSPFVTSLETQYF.

This chain uses TRBV13 with TRBJ2-5; D unclear. CDR1 is PRHDT, CDR2 FYEKMQ, per germline (reference sequence). CDR3 length: 13 amino acids. The V and J ends lost 0 bases and 5 bases respectively, with 7 bases between them. The CDR3 DNA is TGTGCCAGCAGCTTAGGCGGGTTTGAGACCCAGTACTTC. Translating gives CASSLGGFETQYF.

The chain carries TRBV6-4 and TRBJ2-7; TRBD1 aligns across 7 bases. Per germline, CDR1 MRHNA and CDR2 SNTAGT. V was pared by 6 bases and J by 4 bases, with 6 bases of the junction left unmatched. This CDR3 comprises 13 residues. CDR3 amino acids: CASRTGTAYEQYF. CDR3 DNA sequence: TGTGCCAGCAGGACCGGGACAGCGTACGAGCAGTACTTC.

This sequence joins TRBV5-8 and TRBJ2-1; 7 bases are a match to TRBD2. The CDR3 runs 15 residues. Looked up from germline, CDR1 is SGHTS and CDR2 is YDEGEE. Trimming at V came to 0 bases and at J to 2 bases, leaving 2 bases not matched to a gene. The CDR3 is CASSLGGGTYNEQFF. The DNA for the CDR3 is TGTGCCAGCAGCTTGGGCGGGGGTACCTACAATGAGCAGTTCTTC.

The genes are TRBV9 and TRBJ2-1; 7 bases are shared with TRBD1. V was pared by 5 bases and J by 2 bases, with 1 base of the junction left unmatched. This CDR3 spans 13 amino acids. CDR1 is SGDLS and CDR2 is YYNGEE in the germline V gene. The CDR3 loop is CASRGQPYNEQFF. The CDR3 nucleotides read TGTGCCAGCAGGGGACAGCCCTACAATGAGCAGTTCTTC.

The rearrangement links TRBV5-1 to TRBJ1-4; possibly TRBD1 for D (5 bases). This CDR3 comprises 14 residues. Germline CDR1 and CDR2: SGHRS and YFSETQ. V lost 5 bases, J lost 7 bases, and 15 bases lay in between. The CDR3 DNA reads TGCGCCAGCAGTAAGGGGACGGAAGGTGAAAAACTGTTTTTT. It codes for CASSKGTEGEKLFF.